The source of this T cell receptor (beta chain) is a study of blood T cells in healthy people across ages. It was with a sample-barcoded 5' primer and a J-beta primer mix that a second PCR of roughly 7 to 12 cycles was run. TCRdb independently ran MiXCR on the 5' RACE reads; one entry per CDR3 protein. The table shows around 900,000 distinct CDR3 sequences, with around 28% occurring only once. The CDR3 has 15 residues. The ends were cut back, 7 bases at V and 2 bases at J, with 16 bases in the middle. This clonotype has a handful of counts. Its target is unknown. Findings and caveats of the study: Donors of long life had a larger count of naive CD4+ cells and greater diversity than aged donors. The study lacked donor CMV status, which possibly confounded expanded clonotype changes.

The V call is TRBV12-3 or TRBV12-4, the J call TRBJ2-3; tentatively, D is TRBD1 or TRBD2 (6 bases each). Material for sequencing was blood. The receptor was isolated from a woman at least 80 years old in good health. The CDR3 loop is CASTPDGGLTDTQYF. The DNA of the CDR3 is TGTGCCAGCACCCCGGATGGGGGGCTCACAGATACGCAGTATTTT.